This paragraph reports one TCR beta chain. Its antigen remains unidentified. The sample comes from a study of T cells expressing NK-cell markers. Turning to the study itself: The authors derived TCR beta repertoires from sorted CD3+CD56+NKG2C+, CD3+CD56+NKG2C- and CD3+CD56-NKG2C+ T cells. General study findings and limits: The CD3+CD56-NKG2C+ fraction of several donors was likewise dominated by these clonotypes.

CDR3 length: 15 residues. Germline V gene data show CDR1 as SGHRS and CDR2 as YFSETQ. TCR beta cDNA was made by 5'RACE template switching with UMIs. TCRdb reprocessed the 5' RACE reads; each CDR3 protein has one entry and no DNA is given. Its table lists a few hundred thousand distinct CDR3 sequences. The chain employs TRBV5-1 and TRBJ2-1; TCRdb's D call, TRBD2, is unchecked because there is no DNA. The sequencing input was blood T cells: a sorted CD56 or NKG2C T cell subset, CD4+ or CD8+ T cells, or bulk PBMC T cells (not recorded which). The clonotype comes from a man aged 18-70 years in good health. This chain's CDR3 is CASRLLRGGWDEQFF.